These T cell receptor beta chains were read from a single sample in a study of metastatic and nonmetastatic thyroid tumors. MiXCR reprocessed the PCR reads for TCRdb. Here the sample spans nearly 25,000 clones, 13% being singletons. The material sequenced was blood. The receptors were gathered from a female donor with papillary thyroid cancer or a benign thyroid nodule (not recorded which). Some clones in this sample may be carry-over from other donors' samples. Each CDR3 is given with its conserved first and last residue. Fields, in order: J gene, D gene, CDR3 length, V gene, CDR3 protein. The D gene is left open where the match is weak.

>TRBJ2-2|NA|14|TRBV5-6
CASQAIRGAGELFF
>TRBJ2-7|NA|13|TRBV12-3/TRBV12-4
CASSSLSSYEQYF
>TRBJ2-7|NA|13|TRBV27
CASSSVDSYEQYF
>TRBJ1-4|NA|15|TRBV5-1
CASSFGGLTNEKLFF
>TRBJ1-5|NA|12|TRBV28
CASSLGRQPQHF
>TRBJ2-3|TRBD1|17|TRBV5-1
CASREGDRGDSTDTQYF
>TRBJ2-5|TRBD2|14|TRBV11-2
CASSLVAGGETQYF
>TRBJ2-5|NA|13|TRBV7-9
CASTRNPGETQYF
>TRBJ2-5|TRBD1|15|TRBV5-1
CASSRRQGRRETQYF
>TRBJ1-5|NA|13|TRBV6-1
CANSSQGNQLQHF
>TRBJ2-1|TRBD2|14|TRBV20-1
CSAAGLAGYGEQLF
>TRBJ2-5|NA|13|TRBV20-1
CSAGGASQETQYF
>TRBJ2-1|NA|13|TRBV6-1
CASTRVWGNEQFF
>TRBJ2-7|TRBD1|14|TRBV3-1
CASSQFTGAYEQYF
>TRBJ2-6|NA|15|TRBV9
CASSVTGSGANVLTF
>TRBJ2-4|NA|15|TRBV28
CASSSDYGRRNIQYF
>TRBJ1-2|NA|16|TRBV11-2
CASSLDPEGISYGYTF
>TRBJ2-7|TRBD2|14|TRBV20-1
CSARPAGAPYEQYF
>TRBJ2-7|TRBD2|15|TRBV20-1
CSASLAGGPGYEQYF
>TRBJ2-3|TRBD2|16|TRBV27
CASSPPYGRGKDTQYF
>TRBJ2-3|NA|14|TRBV6-2/TRBV6-3
CASSYPLWSNTQYF
>TRBJ2-3|TRBD2|18|TRBV6-2/TRBV6-3
CASSPREGHGPSTDTQYF
>TRBJ1-5|NA|14|TRBV6-1
CASSERNSNQPQHF
>TRBJ1-6|NA|13|TRBV3-1
CASSQGGDSPLHF
>TRBJ2-7|NA|13|TRBV14
CASSQSRGYEQYF
>TRBJ2-5|NA|12|TRBV29-1
CSAETGRKTQYF
>TRBJ2-2|NA|11|TRBV6-1
CASSSEGELFF
>TRBJ1-2|TRBD1|13|TRBV18
CASSPRQGDGYTF